This T cell receptor beta chain is from a study of blood T cell repertoires in COVID-19. Overall study context: Researchers got acute and convalescent COVID-19 samples from the United States, Italy and Spain. T cells, B-cell-depleted T cells, or PBMCs provided the cDNA or gDNA that served as material.

This CDR3 region has 15 residues. Germline values: CDR1 MDHEN, CDR2 SYDVKM. The V segment lost 6 bases and the J segment 5 bases; nucleotides outside the gene matches: 7. Under the authors' procedure: Estimated nucleated cell counts came from reference gene primer amplification. Sequenced by immunoSEQ multiplex PCR; TCRdb stores in-frame clones only, minus some. That table supplies the V and J calls and clone size; D and trimming were determined from the DNA. Seen here are 80,000 or so clones, 91% observed once, and the top ten hold about 2%. J is TRBJ1-6 and V is TRBV28; 7 bases match TRBD1. This sequence originates from a woman aged 50 to 65 in a cohort sampled during active COVID-19. Sequences were obtained from peripheral blood. The DNA of the CDR3 is TGTGCCAGCAGGCCCGGACAGGTAAATAATTCACCCCTCCACTTT. It codes for CASRPGQVNNSPLHF. The complete variable domain, with remaining parts taken from reference TRBV28 and TRBJ1-6, reads DVKVTQSSRYLVKRTGEKVFLECVQDMDHENMFWYRQDPGLGLRLIYFSYDVKMKEKGDIPEGYSVSREKKERFSLILESASTNQTSMYLCASRPGQVNNSPLHFGNGTRLTVT.